The sequence of this T cell receptor beta chain was determined in a study of early T cells in non-severe SARS-CoV-2 infection. The CDR3 has 12 residues. V shed 7 bases, J shed 4 bases, and the junction held 2 bases outside the gene matches. CDR1 and CDR2 (germline): MNHEY, SVGEGT. There are many counts of this clonotype. From the 5' RACE reads, TCRdb called clonotypes with MiXCR, one entry per CDR3 protein. The table shows roughly 75,000 distinct CDR3 sequences, with approximately 12% occurring only once. V is TRBV6-2 or TRBV6-3 and J is TRBJ1-1, with 8 positions matching TRBD1. The sequencing input was whole blood. This sequence was found in an adult who was a healthcare worker with PCR-confirmed SARS-CoV-2 infection or an uninfected control (not recorded which). In DNA form, the CDR3 reads TGTGCCAGCATTACAGGGGGCACTGAAGCTTTCTTT. Its translation is CASITGGTEAFF.